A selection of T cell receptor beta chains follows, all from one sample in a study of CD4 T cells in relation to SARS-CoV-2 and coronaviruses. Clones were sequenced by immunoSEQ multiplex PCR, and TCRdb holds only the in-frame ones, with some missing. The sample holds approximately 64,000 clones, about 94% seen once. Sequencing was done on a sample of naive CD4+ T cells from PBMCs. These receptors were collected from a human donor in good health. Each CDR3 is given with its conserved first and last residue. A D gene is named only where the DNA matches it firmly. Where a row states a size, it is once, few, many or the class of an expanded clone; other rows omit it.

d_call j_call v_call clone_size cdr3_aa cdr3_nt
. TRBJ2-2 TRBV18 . CASSPSWQRTGELFF TGTGCCAGCTCACCTTCTTGGCAACGCACCGGGGAGCTGTTTTTT
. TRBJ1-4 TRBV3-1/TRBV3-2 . CASSPRARTEKLFF TGTGCCAGCAGCCCAAGGGCCAGGACTGAAAAACTGTTTTTT
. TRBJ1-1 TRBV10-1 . CASRDNRNTEAFF TGCGCCAGCAGAGATAACAGGAACACTGAAGCTTTCTTT
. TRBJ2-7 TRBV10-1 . CASSRDLNAGEQYF TGCGCCAGCAGTCGGGACCTAAACGCCGGCGAGCAGTACTTC
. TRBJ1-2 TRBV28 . CASRQGYGYTF TGTGCCAGCAGACAGGGATACGGCTACACCTTC
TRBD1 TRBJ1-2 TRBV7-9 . CASSFDRDYGYTF TGTGCCAGCAGCTTCGACAGGGACTATGGCTACACCTTC
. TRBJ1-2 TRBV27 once CASSLRGSGGYTF TGTGCCAGCAGTTTACGGGGGTCTGGAGGCTACACCTTC
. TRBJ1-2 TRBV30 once CAWSAFSRASEGYGYTF TGTGCCTGGAGTGCGTTTAGTCGGGCCTCTGAAGGATATGGCTACACCTTC
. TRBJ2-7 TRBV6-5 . CASKIGGGSYEQYF TGTGCCAGCAAGATAGGAGGGGGCTCCTACGAGCAGTACTTC
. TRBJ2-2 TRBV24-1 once CATSDFPGANTGELFF TGTGCCACCAGTGATTTTCCGGGGGCGAACACCGGGGAGCTGTTTTTT
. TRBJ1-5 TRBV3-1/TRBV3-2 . CASSHGENQPQHF TGTGCCAGCAGCCACGGGGAGAATCAGCCCCAGCATTTT
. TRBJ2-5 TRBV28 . CASRKQGQETQYF TGTGCCAGCCGCAAGCAGGGCCAAGAGACCCAGTACTTC
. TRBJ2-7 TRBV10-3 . CAISGEKEQYF TGTGCCATCAGTGGTGAGAAAGAGCAGTACTTC
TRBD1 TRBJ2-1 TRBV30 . CAWGQEIYNEQFF TGTGCCTGGGGACAGGAGATATACAATGAGCAGTTCTTC
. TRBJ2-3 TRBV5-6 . CASSYAGGGRSTDTQYF TGTGCCAGCAGCTATGCCGGCGGGGGCCGTAGCACAGATACGCAGTATTTT
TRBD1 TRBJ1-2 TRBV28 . CASKMRTGQFGGYTF TGTGCCAGCAAGATGCGGACAGGGCAGTTCGGGGGCTACACCTTC
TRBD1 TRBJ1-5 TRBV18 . CASSPGTVSNQPQHF TGTGCCAGCTCACCAGGGACAGTTAGCAATCAGCCCCAGCATTTT